This passage covers 6 T cell receptor beta chains from one sample sequenced in a study of CD8 T cells in Susac syndrome. Random-hexamer reverse transcription was applied to roughly 0.5 to 1 ug RNA. One entry per CDR3 protein, called by TCRdb with MiXCR from the immunoSEQ multiplex PCR reads. The sample has 120,000 to 150,000 distinct CDR3 sequences, 94% seen once. The sample consisted of CD4+ T cells from PBMCs. The receptors come from a human donor in good health.

This clonotype has just one count. The J gene is TRBJ2-5, the V gene TRBV5-6; D is uncertain. The V gene lost 1 base and the J gene lost 2 bases, with 12 bases spanning the gap. The CDR3 runs to 15 residues. The germline V gene encodes CDR1 SGHDT and CDR2 YYEEEE. The CDR3 sequence is CASSLRPSSQETQYF. CDR3 nucleotides: TGTGCCAGCAGCTTGCGGCCCAGTTCTCAAGAGACCCAGTACTTC. The complete variable domain, with remaining parts taken from reference TRBV5-6 and TRBJ2-5, reads DAGVTQSPTHLIKTRGQQVTLRCSPKSGHDTVSWYQQALGQGPQFIFQYYEEEERQRGNFPDRFSGHQFPNYSSELNVNALLLGDSALYLCASSLRPSSQETQYFGPGTRLLVL.

The sample holds one count of this clonotype. The J gene is TRBJ2-3, the V gene TRBV14; D is uncertain. CDR1 and CDR2 from the germline V gene are SGHDN and FVKESK. The CDR3 is 16 residues long. V was pared by 4 bases and J by 2 bases, with 16 bases between. CDR3 residues: CASSLLRSPLTDTQYF. CDR3 nucleotide sequence: TGTGCCAGCAGCCTCCTTAGGTCCCCTCTCACAGATACGCAGTATTTT.

V gene TRBV6-2 or TRBV6-3 combines with J gene TRBJ2-3, with 8 bases matching TRBD2. Germline-derived CDR1 and CDR2 are MNHEY and SVGEGT. V trimming: 5 bases; J trimming: 4 bases; junction bases outside the gene matches: 5. The CDR3 has 14 residues. CDR3: CASSRGTSSDTQYF. In DNA, the CDR3 is TGTGCCAGCAGTCGAGGGACTAGTTCAGATACGCAGTATTTT.

The chain has TRBV7-2 and TRBJ2-5; D unclear. The V and J ends lost 3 bases and 5 bases respectively, with 10 bases between them. The CDR3 length is 13 residues. Per the germline V gene, CDR1 is SGHTA and CDR2 is FQGNSA. The CDR3 DNA sequence: TGTGCCAGCAGCTTCGGCCGGATGGAGACCCAGTACTTC. Its translation is CASSFGRMETQYF.

This clonotype was recorded only once. The gene calls are TRBV7-2 and TRBJ2-5, with 12 bases lining up with TRBD2. Losses at the gene ends were 5 bases for V and 5 bases for J; bases not matched to a gene: 18. Germline CDR1 is SGHTA and CDR2 is FQGNSA. CDR3 length equals 19 residues. The CDR3 reads CASSTRLAGVHPLMETQYF. CDR3 DNA sequence: TGTGCCAGCAGCACGCGACTAGCGGGAGTCCATCCCCTCATGGAGACCCAGTACTTC. Drawing the rest from reference TRBV7-2 and TRBJ2-5, the complete variable domain is GAGVSQSPSNKVTEKGKDVELRCDPISGHTALYWYRQSLGQGLEFLIYFQGNSAPDKSGLPSDRFSAERTGGSVSTLTIQRTQQEDSAVYLCASSTRLAGVHPLMETQYFGPGTRLLVL.

The rearrangement links TRBV5-4 to TRBJ2-5, with D possibly being TRBD2 (5 bases). The germline gives CDR1 SGHNT, CDR2 YYREEE (reference sequence). With 3 bases removed from V and 5 bases from J, the gap between germline ends came to 14 bases. This CDR3 comprises 14 residues. As DNA, the CDR3 is TGTGCCAGCAGCTCCTACGGGGTTGTGGAGACCCAGTACTTC. This encodes CASSSYGVVETQYF.